The entry below gives a single TCR beta chain sequence along with its context. The data belong to a study of blood T cell repertoires in COVID-19. Study information: Sites across the United States, Italy and Spain contributed samples from acute and convalescent COVID-19. In each case, the material was cDNA or gDNA derived from T cells, B-cell-depleted T cells, or PBMCs.

Cohorts were based on clinical histories the participants reported. Assay used: immunoSEQ multiplex PCR; TCRdb lists only in-frame clones, some missing. The data show under 200,000 clones, approximately 85% seen once. This CDR3 comprises 14 residues. Per the germline V gene, CDR1 is LGHDT and CDR2 is YNNKEL (reference sequence). With 6 bases removed from V and 4 bases from J, the gap between germline ends came to 15 bases. V is TRBV3-1 (or the pseudogene TRBV3-2) and J is TRBJ1-2; D gene ambiguous. The sequenced material came from PBMCs or T cells enriched from blood (not recorded which). This clonotype was sampled from a man aged 40-50 years with acute COVID-19. As DNA, the CDR3 is TGTGCCAGCAGAGACTGGGAGGGTGGCTATGGCTACACCTTC. Translation gives CASRDWEGGYGYTF.